This T cell receptor beta chain was found in a study of cytomegalovirus exposure and HLA in healthy donors. This CDR3 spans 14 amino acids. CDR1 is SGHDT, CDR2 YYEEEE, per germline. Trimming removed 0 bases at V and 1 base at J, with 7 bases between. 60 Vbeta and 13 Jbeta primers were used in PCR. The table came from immunoSEQ multiplex PCR; TCRdb's copy has only in-frame clones and leaves some out. The sample consists of roughly 100,000 clones, about three quarters of them appearing once. This clone was recorded a few times. Sequencing was done on a sample of PBMCs. The receptor was isolated from a male donor in good health and CMV-seronegative. The V call is TRBV5-6, the J call TRBJ1-1; perhaps TRBD1 as D (6 bases). The CDR3 DNA follows: TGTGCCAGCAGCTTGGAAGGGGGGAACACTGAAGCTTTCTTT. Protein: CASSLEGGNTEAFF.